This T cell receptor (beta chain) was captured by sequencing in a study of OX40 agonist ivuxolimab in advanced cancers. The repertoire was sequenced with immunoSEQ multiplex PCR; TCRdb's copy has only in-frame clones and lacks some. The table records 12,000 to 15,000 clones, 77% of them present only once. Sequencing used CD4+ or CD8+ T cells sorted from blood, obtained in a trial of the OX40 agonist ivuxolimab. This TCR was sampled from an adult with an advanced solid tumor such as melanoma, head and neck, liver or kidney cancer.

The DNA for the CDR3 is TGTGCCAGCAGCGTAAGAGGGACAGGGCTCACTGAAGCTTTCTTT. Translation gives CASSVRGTGLTEAFF. The chain carries TRBV5-4 and TRBJ1-1; 9 bases align to TRBD1. The CDR3 has 15 residues. Germline loops: CDR1 SGHNT, CDR2 YYREEE (reference sequence). Trimming removed 4 bases from V and 4 bases from J; junction bases left unmatched: 8.